Listed below are T cell receptor beta chains from one sample, sequenced in a study of OX40 agonist ivuxolimab in advanced cancers. The method was immunoSEQ multiplex PCR; TCRdb's version includes in-frame clones alone and lacks a portion of them. The repertoire holds roughly 64,000 clones, with roughly 80% as singletons. This material consisted of CD4+ or CD8+ T cells sorted from blood, taken in a trial of the OX40 agonist ivuxolimab. These receptors were obtained from an adult with an advanced solid tumor such as melanoma, head and neck, liver or kidney cancer. Each CDR3 is given with its conserved first and last residue. A D gene is named only where the DNA matches it firmly. Rows may omit the clone size; those that give it use once, few, many or a size class.

D: -
size: -
J: TRBJ2-7
V: TRBV13
CDR3: CASSFPGQLKYEQYF
DNA: TGTGCCAGCAGCTTTCCTGGCCAGTTAAAATACGAGCAGTACTTC

D: TRBD1
size: -
J: TRBJ2-7
V: TRBV5-4
CDR3: CASTKPGTANEQYF
DNA: TGTGCCAGCACCAAACCCGGGACAGCAAACGAGCAGTACTTC

D: TRBD2
size: -
J: TRBJ2-2
V: TRBV11-2
CDR3: CASSPRLAGNTGELFF
DNA: TGTGCCAGCAGCCCAAGACTAGCGGGGAACACCGGGGAGCTGTTTTTT

D: TRBD2
size: -
J: TRBJ2-1
V: TRBV9
CDR3: CASSRGRDEQFF
DNA: TGTGCCAGCAGCCGGGGGAGGGATGAGCAGTTCTTC

D: TRBD2
size: -
J: TRBJ2-1
V: TRBV4-1
CDR3: CASSQDGLAGDEQFF
DNA: TGCGCCAGCAGCCAAGATGGGCTAGCGGGAGATGAGCAGTTCTTC

D: -
size: -
J: TRBJ2-1
V: TRBV5-1
CDR3: CASSLGLIRQDNEQFF
DNA: TGCGCCAGCAGCTTGGGGCTAATTAGACAAGACAATGAGCAGTTCTTC

D: -
size: -
J: TRBJ1-1
V: TRBV2
CDR3: CASSALGRGEAFF
DNA: TGTGCCAGCTCAGCCCTTGGGCGAGGAGAAGCTTTCTTT

D: -
size: -
J: TRBJ2-3
V: TRBV2
CDR3: CASRTRVRADTQYF
DNA: TGTGCCAGCAGGACCAGGGTTCGGGCAGATACGCAGTATTTT

D: -
size: -
J: TRBJ2-2
V: TRBV5-1
CDR3: CASSLAERASGELFF
DNA: TGCGCCAGCAGCTTGGCCGAGCGGGCTTCCGGGGAGCTGTTTTTT

D: -
size: -
J: TRBJ2-7
V: TRBV6-5
CDR3: CASSLGGLGRYEQYF
DNA: TGTGCCAGCAGCCTTGGGGGCCTTGGAAGGTACGAGCAGTACTTC

D: TRBD2
size: few
J: TRBJ2-1
V: TRBV14
CDR3: CASSPRVSGAQFF
DNA: TGTGCCAGCAGCCCCCGCGTGAGCGGGGCCCAGTTCTTC

D: -
size: -
J: TRBJ1-1
V: TRBV30
CDR3: CAWRFGQTTEAFF
DNA: TGTGCCTGGAGGTTCGGACAGACCACTGAAGCTTTCTTT

D: -
size: -
J: TRBJ1-6
V: TRBV5-6
CDR3: CASSTRQSLNSPLHF
DNA: TGTGCCAGCAGCACTAGACAGAGTCTTAATTCACCCCTCCACTTT

D: -
size: few
J: TRBJ1-2
V: TRBV7-8
CDR3: CASSSRDTLYGYTF
DNA: TGTGCCAGCAGCTCCCGGGACACCCTCTATGGCTACACCTTC

D: -
size: -
J: TRBJ1-5
V: TRBV2
CDR3: CASSLGQPQHF
DNA: TGTGCCAGCAGTTTGGGACAGCCCCAGCATTTT

D: -
size: few
J: TRBJ2-7
V: TRBV7-2
CDR3: CASSLGGVNEQYF
DNA: TGTGCCAGCAGCTTAGGGGGGGTGAACGAGCAGTACTTC

D: -
size: -
J: TRBJ1-1
V: TRBV6-5
CDR3: CASRKQGNGAFF
DNA: TGTGCCAGCAGAAAACAGGGAAATGGAGCTTTCTTT

D: -
size: -
J: TRBJ2-2
V: TRBV25-1
CDR3: CASSESGGIANTGELFF
DNA: TGTGCCAGCAGTGAATCTGGAGGTATCGCGAACACCGGGGAGCTGTTTTTT

D: -
size: -
J: TRBJ1-5
V: TRBV18
CDR3: CASSPGPNQPQHF
DNA: TGTGCCAGCTCACCGGGTCCTAATCAGCCCCAGCATTTT

D: -
size: -
J: TRBJ2-2
V: TRBV7-8
CDR3: CASSLAQNTGELFF
DNA: TGTGCCAGCAGCTTAGCACAGAACACCGGGGAGCTGTTTTTT

D: TRBD2
size: -
J: TRBJ2-3
V: TRBV19
CDR3: CASTAGRFDTDTQYF
DNA: TGTGCCAGTACTGCCGGGAGGTTCGACACAGATACGCAGTATTTT

D: -
size: -
J: TRBJ1-4
V: TRBV28
CDR3: CASKPGASRRATNEKLFF
DNA: TGTGCCAGCAAACCGGGGGCTTCCCGGCGGGCAACTAATGAAAAACTGTTTTTT

D: -
size: -
J: TRBJ2-3
V: TRBV6-5
CDR3: CASSQKRTDTQYF
DNA: TGTGCCAGCAGCCAGAAGCGCACAGATACGCAGTATTTT

D: -
size: -
J: TRBJ2-7
V: TRBV5-4
CDR3: CASSSYLGAAGEQYF
DNA: TGTGCCAGCAGCTCGTACCTCGGGGCCGCTGGCGAGCAGTACTTC

D: -
size: once
J: TRBJ2-7
V: TRBV11-2
CDR3: CASSSPSLSYEQYF
DNA: TGTGCCAGCAGCTCCCCGTCCCTTTCCTACGAGCAGTACTTC

D: -
size: -
J: TRBJ2-2
V: TRBV19
CDR3: CASSRTPNTGELFF
DNA: TGTGCCAGTAGCCGGACTCCAAACACCGGGGAGCTGTTTTTT

D: -
size: -
J: TRBJ2-6
V: TRBV5-1
CDR3: CASSDGYSGANVLTF
DNA: TGCGCCAGTTCAGACGGTTACTCTGGGGCCAACGTCCTGACTTTC

D: -
size: -
J: TRBJ2-7
V: TRBV7-2
CDR3: CASSQRSGDAPYEQYF
DNA: TGTGCCAGCAGCCAAAGGTCGGGGGACGCCCCCTACGAGCAGTACTTC

D: -
size: -
J: TRBJ1-2
V: TRBV5-5
CDR3: CASSPGPVFNYGYTF
DNA: TGTGCCAGCAGCCCGGGCCCAGTCTTTAACTATGGCTACACCTTC

D: -
size: -
J: TRBJ2-1
V: TRBV7-3
CDR3: CASSLTDEQFF
DNA: TGTGCCAGCAGCTTAACTGATGAGCAGTTCTTC

D: TRBD1
size: few
J: TRBJ2-6
V: TRBV2
CDR3: CASSGDRTGANVLTF
DNA: TGTGCCAGCAGTGGGGACAGGACTGGGGCCAACGTCCTGACTTTC

D: -
size: -
J: TRBJ2-7
V: TRBV5-1
CDR3: CASSFFGSGYEQYF
DNA: TGCGCCAGCAGCTTTTTTGGGAGTGGATACGAGCAGTACTTC

D: -
size: few
J: TRBJ1-6
V: TRBV18
CDR3: CASSPGGGSPLHF
DNA: TGTGCCAGCTCACCTGGTGGGGGCTCACCCCTCCACTTT

D: -
size: -
J: TRBJ1-5
V: TRBV13
CDR3: CASSLGAAQGQPQHF
DNA: TGTGCCAGCAGCTTAGGGGCAGCGCAGGGGCAGCCCCAGCATTTT

D: TRBD1
size: -
J: TRBJ1-2
V: TRBV5-1
CDR3: CASSLTGTGDYGYTF
DNA: TGCGCCAGCAGCTTAACCGGGACAGGGGACTATGGCTACACCTTC

D: TRBD1
size: -
J: TRBJ2-1
V: TRBV6-1
CDR3: CASSERGTGDVEQFF
DNA: TGTGCCAGCAGTGAAAGGGGAACAGGGGACGTTGAGCAGTTCTTC

D: TRBD2
size: -
J: TRBJ2-1
V: TRBV6-5
CDR3: CASSSRWGAGGEEQFF
DNA: TGTGCCAGCAGTTCACGATGGGGAGCGGGAGGGGAAGAGCAGTTCTTC

D: -
size: few
J: TRBJ1-5
V: TRBV10-1
CDR3: CASSRSDNQPQHF
DNA: TGCGCCAGCAGTCGATCGGACAATCAGCCCCAGCATTTT

D: TRBD2
size: -
J: TRBJ2-3
V: TRBV6-4
CDR3: CASKYSGGQADTQYF
DNA: TGTGCCAGCAAATACAGCGGGGGGCAGGCAGATACGCAGTATTTT

D: -
size: -
J: TRBJ2-5
V: TRBV5-1
CDR3: CASSLDPSGTQYF
DNA: TGCGCCAGCAGCTTGGACCCCTCGGGGACCCAGTACTTC

D: -
size: -
J: TRBJ1-2
V: TRBV7-3
CDR3: CASSFGGDYGYTF
DNA: TGTGCCAGCAGCTTTGGTGGGGACTATGGCTACACCTTC

D: -
size: -
J: TRBJ2-5
V: TRBV5-1
CDR3: CASSSPFKPEETQYF
DNA: TGCGCCAGCAGCTCCCCTTTCAAACCAGAAGAGACCCAGTACTTC

D: -
size: -
J: TRBJ2-1
V: TRBV5-6
CDR3: CASSLWSSSYNEQFF
DNA: TGTGCCAGCAGCTTGTGGTCTAGCTCCTACAATGAGCAGTTCTTC

D: -
size: -
J: TRBJ2-7
V: TRBV5-1
CDR3: CASSLVLTAGGYEQYF
DNA: TGCGCCAGCAGCTTGGTCTTAACAGCTGGGGGGTACGAGCAGTACTTC

D: -
size: once
J: TRBJ1-5
V: TRBV5-1
CDR3: CASSLGEGNQPQHF
DNA: TGCGCCAGCAGCTTAGGAGAGGGCAATCAGCCCCAGCATTTT

D: TRBD2
size: -
J: TRBJ2-3
V: TRBV5-1
CDR3: CASSLGYSGGTDTQYF
DNA: TGCGCCAGCAGCTTGGGTTATAGCGGGGGCACAGATACGCAGTATTTT

D: TRBD2
size: once
J: TRBJ2-5
V: TRBV2
CDR3: CASILRLAPWETQYF
DNA: TGTGCCAGCATTCTGAGACTAGCGCCTTGGGAGACCCAGTACTTC

D: TRBD2
size: -
J: TRBJ2-7
V: TRBV5-1
CDR3: CASSALAGGPSHEQYF
DNA: TGCGCCAGCAGCGCCCTAGCGGGGGGCCCTAGCCACGAGCAGTACTTC

D: -
size: -
J: TRBJ1-1
V: TRBV18
CDR3: CASSAVARTEAFF
DNA: TGTGCCAGCTCAGCCGTTGCGAGGACTGAAGCTTTCTTT

D: -
size: -
J: TRBJ2-7
V: TRBV10-3
CDR3: CAISEQGPYGGQYF
DNA: TGTGCCATCAGTGAACAGGGACCATATGGTGGGCAGTACTTC